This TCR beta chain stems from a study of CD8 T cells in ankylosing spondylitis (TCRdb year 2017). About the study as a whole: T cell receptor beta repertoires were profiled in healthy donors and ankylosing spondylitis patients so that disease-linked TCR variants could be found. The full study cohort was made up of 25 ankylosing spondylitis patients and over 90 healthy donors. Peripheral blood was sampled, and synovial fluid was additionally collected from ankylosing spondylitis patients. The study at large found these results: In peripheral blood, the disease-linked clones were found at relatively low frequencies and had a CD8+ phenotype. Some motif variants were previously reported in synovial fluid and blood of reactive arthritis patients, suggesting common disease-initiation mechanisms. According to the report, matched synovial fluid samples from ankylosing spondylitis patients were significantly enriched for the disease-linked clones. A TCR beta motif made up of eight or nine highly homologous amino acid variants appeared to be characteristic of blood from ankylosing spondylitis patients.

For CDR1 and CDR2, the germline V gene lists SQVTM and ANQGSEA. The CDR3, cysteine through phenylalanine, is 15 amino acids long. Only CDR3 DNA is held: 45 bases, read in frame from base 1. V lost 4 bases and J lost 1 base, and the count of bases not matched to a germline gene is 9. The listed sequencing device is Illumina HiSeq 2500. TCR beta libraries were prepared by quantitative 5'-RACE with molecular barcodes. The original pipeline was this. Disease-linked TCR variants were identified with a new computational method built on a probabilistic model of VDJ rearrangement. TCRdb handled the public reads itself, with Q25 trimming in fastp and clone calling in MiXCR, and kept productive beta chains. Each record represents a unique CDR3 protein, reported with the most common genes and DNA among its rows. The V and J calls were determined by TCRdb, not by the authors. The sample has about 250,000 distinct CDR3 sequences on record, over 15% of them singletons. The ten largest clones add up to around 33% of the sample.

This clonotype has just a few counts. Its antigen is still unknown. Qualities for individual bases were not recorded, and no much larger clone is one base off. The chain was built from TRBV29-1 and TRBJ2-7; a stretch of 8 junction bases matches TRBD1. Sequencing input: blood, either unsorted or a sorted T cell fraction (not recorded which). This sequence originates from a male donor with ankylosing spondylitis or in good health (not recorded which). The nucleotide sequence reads TGCAGCGTTGTTCTTAAAGGACAGGGTTCCTACGAGCAGTACTTC. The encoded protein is CSVVLKGQGSYEQYF.